This entry lists 26 T cell receptor beta chains sequenced from one sample in a study of beta chain features in type 1 diabetes. The study's findings and limits: Within each of all four CD4+ subsets, Type 1 diabetes patients had TCRB CDR3s that were moderately but significantly shorter.

TCRB transcripts that were expressed got sequenced, as all of the isolated RNA had been reverse transcribed. The repertoire was sequenced with immunoSEQ multiplex PCR; TCRdb's copy has only in-frame clones and lacks some. Here the sample spans around 710,000 clones, 9.5% to 15% being singletons. No antigens are known for them. The sequencing sample was made of naive CD4+ T cells from blood. Receptors originate from a man aged 25 to 40 with type 1 diabetes.

This chain connects TRBV14 to TRBJ2-1; 10 bases map to TRBD2. After removal of 3 bases from V and 4 bases from J, the junction contained 3 bases not matched to a gene. CDR3 size: 15 residues. Germline-derived CDR1 and CDR2 are SGHDN and FVKESK. CDR3 nucleotides: TGTGCCAGCAGCCAGTCTAGCGGGGGTTACAATGAGCAGTTCTTC. Protein sequence: CASSQSSGGYNEQFF.

This clone occurred a few times. The same CDR3 arises from other DNA sequences in this sample as well. The rearrangement uses TRBV7-9 and TRBJ2-3, with 14 bases fitting TRBD2. The germline gives CDR1 SEHNR, CDR2 FQNEAQ (reference sequence). The CDR3 consists of 16 residues. Trimming at V came to 5 bases and at J to 3 bases, leaving 4 bases not matched to a gene. CDR3 nucleotides: TGTGCCAGCAGCCCTCGGACTAGCGGGGGGACAGATACGCAGTATTTT. Translated: CASSPRTSGGTDTQYF.

A remark on this clone: Other DNA sequences in the same sample also yield this CDR3. The V call is TRBV5-1, the J call TRBJ2-7, with D uncertain. The germline V gene has CDR1 SGHRS and CDR2 YFSETQ. V dropped 4 bases and J dropped 2 bases, with 4 bases sitting between them. This CDR3 comprises 11 residues. CDR3 DNA: TGCGCCAGCAGCGGGGCCTACGAGCAGTACTTC. Translation: CASSGAYEQYF.

The rearrangement links TRBV7-9 to TRBJ1-4, with D possibly being TRBD1 (5 bases). With 1 base removed from V and 10 bases from J, the gap between germline ends came to 22 bases. The CDR3 consists of 17 residues. Germline V CDR1 and CDR2: SEHNR, FQNEAQ (reference sequence). The CDR3 DNA sequence: TGTGCCAGCAGCTTAGAAGGGGCGCAGGATTTATTCGGAAAACTGTTTTTT. This sequence encodes CASSLEGAQDLFGKLFF.

This clone showed up just a few times. One end of the junction does not line up with germline, which may come from a read error. The rearrangement joins TRBV7-9 to TRBJ2-7, with 8 bases that match TRBD1. The CDR3 length is 14 residues. The germline gives CDR1 SEHNR, CDR2 FQNEAQ (reference sequence). The CDR3 bases are TGTGCCAGCAGTGTTCAGGGGGCCCCTACGAGCAGATCTTTC. This codes for CASSVQGAPTSRSF.

This clone was found a few times. V usage is TRBV29-1 and J usage is TRBJ2-7, with 7 bases matching TRBD1. CDR1 and CDR2 from the germline V gene are SQVTM and ANQGSEA. This CDR3 comprises 13 residues. Trimming took 6 bases from V and 3 from J; bases not matched to a gene: 8. CDR3 bases: TGCAGCGTATCAACAGGGGAGCTCTACGAGCAGTACTTC. Translating it yields CSVSTGELYEQYF.

V and J are TRBV5-1 and TRBJ2-2, with a weak D call TRBD2 (6 bases). Germline CDR1 is SGHRS and CDR2 is YFSETQ. The V and J ends lost 7 bases and 6 bases respectively, with 13 bases between them. This CDR3 has 13 amino acids. The chain's CDR3 is CASSIREAGELFF. The DNA of the CDR3 is TGCGCCAGCTCTATAAGGGAGGCCGGGGAGCTGTTTTTT.

The table lists this clone with a few counts. The CDR3 DNA reads TGTGCCAGCAGTCCCCCCGGTCCCTCTGGGGCCAACGTCCTGACTTTC. It specifies CASSPPGPSGANVLTF. The chain couples TRBV28 to TRBJ2-6; no clear D. Germline CDR1 and CDR2: MDHEN and SYDVKM. This CDR3 is built from 16 residues. Between the trimmed V and J ends, which lost 5 bases and 0 bases, there was a span of 11 bases.

This clone was counted between two and nine times. The chain couples TRBV6-1 to TRBJ1-5; 10 nucleotides align to TRBD1. In germline, CDR1 is MNHNS, CDR2 SASEGT. V dropped 7 bases and J dropped 6; count of bases not matched to a gene: 9. The CDR3 covers 15 residues. DNA for the CDR3: TGTGCCAGCACCGCCGGGACAGGGGCGGGTCAGCCCCAGCATTTT. It specifies CASTAGTGAGQPQHF.

The genes are TRBV4-3 and TRBJ1-2; 9 bases align to TRBD1. The length of the CDR3 is 16 residues. Looked up from germline, CDR1 is LGHNA and CDR2 is YSLEER. The J segment lost 5 bases and the V segment lost 0 bases, leaving 7 bases of the junction unmatched. CDR3 in DNA: TGCGCCAGCAGCCAAGACCCCAAGGGACAGGGATATGGCTACACCTTC. The encoded protein is CASSQDPKGQGYGYTF.

In this sample, this clone turned up a few times. The chain is built from TRBV5-6 and TRBJ2-4; 10 bases fit TRBD2. The germline V gene has CDR1 SGHDT and CDR2 YYEEEE. V gave up 4 bases and J gave up 6 bases; unmatched junction bases: 7. This CDR3 has 15 residues. The CDR3 region has the DNA TGTGCCAGCAGCATGTCAGTAGCGGGGGGAAACATTCAGTACTTC. It is translated as CASSMSVAGGNIQYF.

This clone was counted between two and nine times. The CDR3 loop is CSVDGSYNEQFF. CDR3 sequence (DNA): TGCAGCGTTGACGGCTCCTACAATGAGCAGTTCTTC. This chain links TRBV29-1 with TRBJ2-1; D call uncertain. The length of the CDR3 is 12 residues. Germline loops: CDR1 SQVTM, CDR2 ANQGSEA. Trimming pared 3 bases from V and 0 bases from J, leaving 3 bases between.

This clone was recorded a few times. The rearrangement joins TRBV4-3 to TRBJ1-2; possibly TRBD1 for D (5 bases). The CDR3 spans 15 residues. V lost 0 bases and J 6 bases, leaving 14 bases between the germline ends. The germline CDR1 and CDR2 sequences are LGHNA and YSLEER. The CDR3 sequence: CASSQDPRGKDGYTF. DNA of the CDR3: TGCGCCAGCAGCCAAGATCCCCGGGGGAAGGATGGCTACACCTTC.

The chain combines TRBV6-5 with TRBJ2-1; D gene ambiguous. The germline gives CDR1 MNHEY, CDR2 SVGAGI. This CDR3 is 11 amino acids long. The V and J ends lost 2 bases and 9 bases respectively, with 5 bases between them. CDR3 residues: CASSYDGEQFF. The CDR3 DNA sequence: TGTGCCAGCAGTTACGACGGTGAGCAGTTCTTC.

This clone was counted a few times. This sequence joins TRBV4-3 and TRBJ2-3; the D gene is possibly TRBD2 (5 bases). V lost 5 bases and J lost 2, with 8 bases in between. The germline V gene has CDR1 LGHNA and CDR2 YSLEER. The CDR3 consists of 13 residues. CDR3 in DNA: TGCGCCAGCAGCTCGGGGAACACAGATACGCAGTATTTT. Translation: CASSSGNTDTQYF.

This chain uses TRBV29-1 with TRBJ2-3; the D call may be TRBD1 or TRBD2 (6 bases each). Germline assignment: CDR1 SQVTM and CDR2 ANQGSEA. The length of the CDR3 is 13 residues. V was trimmed by 3 bases and J by 2 bases, leaving 9 bases between them. This CDR3 is CSVEGGPTDTQYF. In DNA, the CDR3 is TGCAGCGTTGAGGGGGGCCCCACAGATACGCAGTATTTT.

This clone appeared a few times. Other DNA sequences in this specimen translate into the identical CDR3. The chain carries TRBV30 and TRBJ2-5; D remains ambiguous. V lost 2 bases to trimming and J lost 2 bases, with 6 bases between them. CDR1 is GTSNPN and CDR2 is SVGIG in the germline V gene (reference sequence). This CDR3 has 12 amino acids. CDR3 nucleotide sequence: TGTGCCTGGAGTCTGGGGCAAGAGACCCAGTACTTC. Translating it yields CAWSLGQETQYF.

This clone was detected a few times. V is TRBV25-1 and J is TRBJ2-7; no clear D gene. Germline CDR1 reads MGHDK; CDR2 reads SYGVNS. CDR3 size: 11 residues. Trimming took 3 bases from V and 7 from J, leaving 7 bases between them. As DNA, the CDR3 is TGTGCCAGCAGTGACTCCGGGGAGCAGTACTTC. Its translation is CASSDSGEQYF.

This sequence joins TRBV7-2 and TRBJ1-1; D not resolved. This CDR3 spans 13 amino acids. From germline, CDR1 is SGHTA and CDR2 FQGNSA. Trimming stripped 5 bases from V and 3 bases from J, with 10 bases between. The DNA for the CDR3 is TGTGCCAGCAGCCCACACGTTGACACTGAAGCTTTCTTT. Protein: CASSPHVDTEAFF.

The V gene is TRBV6-6, the J gene TRBJ2-7; D gene uncertain. CDR3 length equals 13 residues. The V and J ends lost 2 bases and 10 bases respectively, with 15 bases between them. Germline lookup yields CDR1 MNHNY and CDR2 SVGAGI (reference sequence). CDR3 amino acids: CASSYGRADVQYF. DNA for the CDR3: TGTGCCAGCAGTTACGGCCGGGCCGATGTTCAGTACTTC.

CDR3 loop: CASSLVGRSTDTQYF. The CDR3 coding sequence is TGCGCCAGCAGCTTGGTCGGGCGCAGCACAGATACGCAGTATTTT. The chain combines TRBV5-1 with TRBJ2-3; D call uncertain. Trimming shortened V by 0 bases and J by 0 bases, and 8 bases separated the two germline ends. CDR3 size: 15 residues. The V gene's germline CDR1 is SGHRS and CDR2 YFSETQ.

CDR3 bases: TGTGCCAGTAGGGAAGGACAGGGGCCAGATACGCAGTATTTT. Residues: CASREGQGPDTQYF. V gene TRBV19 combines with J gene TRBJ2-3; 9 bases are a match to TRBD1. Looked up from germline, CDR1 is LNHDA and CDR2 is SQIVND (reference sequence). The CDR3 sequence is 14 residues long. V shed 6 bases and J 4 bases; nucleotides not matched to a gene: 5.

This chain uses TRBV6-5 with TRBJ1-1; D possibly corresponds to TRBD1 (5 bases). The germline CDR1 and CDR2 sequences are MNHEY and SVGAGI. V lost 0 bases, J lost 14 bases, and 16 bases lay in between. This CDR3 is 13 amino acids long. Written as DNA, the CDR3 is TGTGCCAGCAGTTACTCCCTTGGCGACAGAGGATTCTTT. Protein product: CASSYSLGDRGFF.

This clone showed up just a few times. The rearrangement links TRBV7-8 to TRBJ2-7; D tentatively reads TRBD1 or TRBD2 (5 bases each). V lost 2 bases, J lost 1 base, and 18 bases lay in between. This CDR3 contains 17 residues. The germline CDR1 and CDR2 sequences are SGHVS and FQNEAQ. The CDR3 sequence: CASSLLIGDDRSYEQYF. The CDR3 DNA reads TGTGCCAGCAGCTTACTAATCGGGGACGACAGATCCTACGAGCAGTACTTC.

This chain uses TRBV7-9 with TRBJ2-5; TRBD2 matches at 13 bases. CDR3 length: 17 amino acids. Germline CDR1 SEHNR, CDR2 FQNEAQ (reference sequence). J was trimmed by 2 bases and V by 5 bases; bases with no gene match: 8. The CDR3 spells CASSPVWTSGGQETQYF. CDR3 in DNA: TGTGCCAGCAGCCCGGTCTGGACTAGCGGGGGACAAGAGACCCAGTACTTC.

The chain combines TRBV29-1 with TRBJ1-1; a weak D match, TRBD1 (6 bases). Looked up from germline, CDR1 is SQVTM and CDR2 is ANQGSEA. With 5 bases removed from V and 3 bases from J, the gap between germline ends came to 13 bases. This CDR3 region has 13 residues. The CDR3 reads CSVSQGEDTEAFF. The CDR3 DNA sequence: TGCAGCGTTTCACAGGGTGAGGACACTGAAGCTTTCTTT.